This TCR beta chain was obtained from a study of Graves' ophthalmopathy and Graves' hyperthyroidism. The V gene's germline CDR1 is DFQATT and CDR2 SNEGSKA (reference sequence). The CDR3 extends over 17 amino acids. With V trimmed by 0 bases and J by 1 base, 9 bases remained unmatched. RNA served as the template for amplifying TCR beta CDR3 regions. The library came from an HTBI-primed first-round RT-PCR and a second-round multiplex PCR. TCRdb called the multiplex PCR reads again in MiXCR, with one record for every CDR3 protein. The sample consists of 740,000 or so distinct CDR3 sequences, 40% of them appearing once.

Input material: peripheral blood. This chain uses TRBV20-1 with TRBJ2-5; 9 bases are shared with TRBD2. This sequence was found in an adult man with Graves' ophthalmopathy. The CDR3 nucleotides are TGCAGTGCTAGAGATCGACGGGGCGGGAGGGCCCAAGAGACCCAGTACTTC. Amino acids: CSARDRRGGRAQETQYF.